This T cell receptor beta chain was identified in a study of blood T cell repertoires in COVID-19. For the study at large: PBMCs, B-cell-depleted T cells, or T cells were the source of the cDNA or gDNA that made up the material.

The authors' processing: Scientists estimated how many nucleated cells there were by amplifying reference gene primers. Here immunoSEQ multiplex PCR was the method, and the copy in TCRdb shows in-frame clones only, minus some. The V and J calls and clone size were taken over from that table, and D and trimming were inferred from the DNA. The table records fewer than 70,000 clones, 85% of them present only once. Germline CDR1 and CDR2: SGHDN and FVKESK. The V end lost 9 bases, the J end lost 1 base, and 12 bases lay between the germline ends. The CDR3 length is 13 residues. This chain uses TRBV14 with TRBJ1-1; no clear D gene. The clonotype comes from a man aged 80 or over with acute or convalescent COVID-19. The sample comprised peripheral blood. The CDR3: CASAEQQNTEAFF. The CDR3 DNA sequence: TGTGCCAGTGCCGAACAGCAGAACACTGAAGCTTTCTTT.